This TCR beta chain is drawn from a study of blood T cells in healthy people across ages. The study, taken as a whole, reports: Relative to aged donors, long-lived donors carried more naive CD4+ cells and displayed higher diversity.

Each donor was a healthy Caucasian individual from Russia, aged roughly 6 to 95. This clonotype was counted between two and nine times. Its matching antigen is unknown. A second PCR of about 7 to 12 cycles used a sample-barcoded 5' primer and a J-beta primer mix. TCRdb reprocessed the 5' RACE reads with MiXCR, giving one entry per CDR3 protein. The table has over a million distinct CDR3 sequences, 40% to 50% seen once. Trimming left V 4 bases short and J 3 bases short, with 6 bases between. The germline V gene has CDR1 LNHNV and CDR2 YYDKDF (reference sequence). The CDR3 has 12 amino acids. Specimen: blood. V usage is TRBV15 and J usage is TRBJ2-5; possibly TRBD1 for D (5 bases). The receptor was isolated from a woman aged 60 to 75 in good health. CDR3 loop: CATSTTEETQYF. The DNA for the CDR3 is TGTGCCACCAGCACGACAGAAGAGACCCAGTACTTC.